The next 20 T cell receptor beta chains were all read from a single sample in a study of blood T cell repertoires in COVID-19. Sequenced by immunoSEQ multiplex PCR; TCRdb stores in-frame clones only, minus some. The repertoire holds around 130,000 clones, with roughly three quarters as singletons. The sequenced sample consisted of peripheral blood. These receptor sequences come from a human donor in a cohort sampled during active COVID-19.

The V gene is TRBV7-9, the J gene TRBJ2-1; the match to TRBD1 covers 8 bases. This CDR3 is built from 13 residues. CDR1 SEHNR and CDR2 FQNEAQ come from the germline V gene (reference sequence). The V gene end was trimmed by 5 bases and the J gene end by 7 bases; junction bases not matched to a gene: 4. DNA for the CDR3: TGTGCCAGCAGCCGACAGGGGCGGAATGAGCAGTTCTTC. Translation: CASSRQGRNEQFF.

This chain uses TRBV10-3 with TRBJ1-4; D remains ambiguous. Trimming removed 0 bases at V and 0 bases at J, with 11 bases between. The CDR3 length is 17 residues. Germline values: CDR1 ENHRY, CDR2 SYGVKD. The CDR3 here is CAISESSRTATNEKLFF. The CDR3 region has the DNA TGTGCCATCAGTGAGTCGTCGCGGACTGCAACTAATGAAAAACTGTTTTTT.

The chain carries TRBV12-5 and TRBJ1-5, with TRBD1 matching over 9 bases. Trimming cost V 6 bases and J 4 bases; bases outside gene matches: 7. There are 15 residues in the CDR3. Germline V lookup: CDR1 LGHNT, CDR2 FRNRAP. DNA of the CDR3: TGTGCTAGTGGACTTGGACAGGGGTTTAATCAGCCCCAGCATTTT. It is translated as CASGLGQGFNQPQHF. Using reference TRBV12-5 and TRBJ1-5 for the parts outside the CDR3, the full variable domain is DARVTQTPRHKVTEMGQEVTMRCQPILGHNTVFWYRQTMMQGLELLAYFRNRAPLDDSGMPKDRFSAEMPDATLATLKIQPSEPRDSAVYFCASGLGQGFNQPQHFGDGTRLSIL.

The chain is built from TRBV7-2 and TRBJ2-7; possibly TRBD1 for D (6 bases). This CDR3 has 15 residues. In germline, CDR1 is SGHTA, CDR2 FQGNSA. With 0 bases removed from V and 2 bases from J, the gap between germline ends came to 11 bases. The CDR3: CASSLATDRPYEQYF. CDR3 coding DNA: TGTGCCAGCAGCTTAGCCACCGACAGGCCCTACGAGCAGTACTTC.

V gene TRBV4-1 combines with J gene TRBJ2-7; tentative D call: TRBD1 (6 bases). V dropped 3 bases and J dropped 4 bases, with 10 bases sitting between them. Germline V gene data show CDR1 as MGHRA and CDR2 as YSYEKL. This CDR3 comprises 13 residues. CDR3 in DNA: TGCGCCAGCAGCCACCCCGGACAGTACGAGCAGTACTTC. Translation gives CASSHPGQYEQYF.

This clone was found a few times. The chain uses TRBV7-2 and TRBJ1-6; D is unresolved. The CDR3 is 14 residues long. Between the trimmed V and J ends, which lost 3 bases and 12 bases, there was a span of 15 bases. In germline, CDR1 is SGHTA, CDR2 FQGNSA. CDR3 DNA: TGTGCCAGCAGCTTGAGAGTACCGCCGGTACCCCTCCACTTT. Its translation: CASSLRVPPVPLHF.

This chain links TRBV11-2 with TRBJ1-1; D may be TRBD1 (5 bases). The CDR3 contains 17 residues. With 6 bases removed from V and 3 bases from J, the gap between germline ends came to 23 bases. Germline-derived CDR1 and CDR2 are SGHAT and FQNNGV. The CDR3 sequence: CASSPWVGPPKDTEAFF. The DNA of the CDR3 is TGTGCCAGCAGTCCATGGGTGGGGCCCCCAAAGGACACTGAAGCTTTCTTT.

This clone came up a few times. This chain joins TRBV5-5 and TRBJ1-1, with a tentative D call TRBD1 (5 bases). Trimming took off 0 bases at V and 3 bases at J, with 12 bases between the two ends. The germline V gene has CDR1 SGHKS and CDR2 YYEKEE (reference sequence). The length of the CDR3 is 15 residues. The CDR3 is CASSLVWGEYTEAFF. As DNA, the CDR3 is TGTGCCAGCAGCTTGGTCTGGGGGGAGTACACTGAAGCTTTCTTT.

This sequence joins TRBV9 and TRBJ2-2; D not certain. Trimming pared 1 base from V and 4 bases from J, leaving 17 bases between. The CDR3 is 17 amino acids. Germline V gene lookup returns CDR1 SGDLS and CDR2 YYNGEE. CDR3 amino acids: CASSVSLSAELTGELFF. CDR3 nucleotide sequence: TGTGCCAGCAGCGTATCCTTAAGCGCGGAACTCACCGGGGAGCTGTTTTTT.

This sequence joins TRBV7-8 and TRBJ2-5; tentative D call: TRBD1 (7 bases). V gave up 5 bases and J gave up 5 bases, with 21 bases separating them. Germline values: CDR1 SGHVS, CDR2 FQNEAQ. CDR3 length equals 16 residues. The CDR3 sequence is CASSTRVTRGRETQYF. The CDR3 nucleotides read TGTGCCAGCAGCACCCGTGTAACCAGGGGGAGGGAGACCCAGTACTTC.

The J gene is TRBJ2-7, the V gene TRBV13; TRBD1 matches 8 bases. Germline CDR1 PRHDT, CDR2 FYEKMQ (reference sequence). The CDR3 length is 16 residues. V shed 7 bases, J shed 7 bases, and the junction held 18 bases outside the gene matches. CDR3 amino acids: CASTDHGQGPDPEQYF. The CDR3 nucleotides read TGTGCCAGCACCGATCACGGACAGGGACCGGACCCTGAGCAGTACTTC.

This clone was observed many times. The V call is TRBV10-3, the J call TRBJ1-1, with a possible D match to TRBD1 (6 bases). The V gene's germline CDR1 is ENHRY and CDR2 SYGVKD. The V and J ends lost 3 bases and 1 base respectively, with 12 bases between them. The CDR3 loop spans 15 amino acids. The CDR3 reads CAISELGGTNTEAFF. CDR3 in DNA: TGTGCCATCAGTGAATTAGGGGGAACGAACACTGAAGCTTTCTTT.

This clone turned up a few times. The chain uses TRBV9 and TRBJ1-2; D may be TRBD1 (5 bases). CDR3 length: 18 amino acids. With 7 bases removed from V and 1 base from J, the gap between germline ends came to 26 bases. The germline V gene has CDR1 SGDLS and CDR2 YYNGEE. CDR3 region: CASRTSDGRYDSNYGYTF. In DNA, the CDR3 is TGTGCCAGCCGCACCTCGGACGGACGATACGACAGTAACTATGGCTACACCTTC.

V and J are TRBV6-5 and TRBJ2-1, with unresolved D. Trimming cost V 8 bases and J 0 bases, with 11 bases left between them. Germline V gene sequence: CDR1 MNHEY, CDR2 SVGAGI. CDR3 length equals 14 residues. CDR3 amino acids: CASGLMSSYNEQFF. The CDR3 nucleotides are TGTGCCAGCGGTCTCATGAGCTCCTACAATGAGCAGTTCTTC.

V gene TRBV4-1 combines with J gene TRBJ1-2; D may be TRBD1 (6 bases). This CDR3 is 13 amino acids long. Germline CDR1 reads MGHRA; CDR2 reads YSYEKL. V dropped 0 bases and J dropped 10 bases, with 12 bases sitting between them. In DNA, the CDR3 is TGCGCCAGCAGCCAAGAGGGGCGACAGGACTACACCTTC. It codes for CASSQEGRQDYTF.

This clone was observed a handful of times. This chain uses TRBV25-1 with TRBJ2-7; TRBD1 agrees at 8 bases. The CDR3 covers 12 residues. Germline V gene sequence: CDR1 MGHDK, CDR2 SYGVNS. V gave up 6 bases and J gave up 6 bases; unmatched junction bases: 4. For the CDR3, the DNA is TGTGCCAGCAGCAAAACAGGGGGCGAGCAGTACTTC. Amino acid sequence: CASSKTGGEQYF.

The rearrangement joins TRBV19 to TRBJ2-1; TRBD2 aligns across 7 bases. CDR1 is LNHDA, CDR2 SQIVND, per germline (reference sequence). CDR3 length: 17 residues. The trim removed 6 bases at V and 4 bases at J, leaving 15 bases unmatched. The CDR3 DNA sequence: TGTGCCAGTAGGAGGGAGGGGCGGCTCTCCTCATACAATGAGCAGTTCTTC. Translated: CASRREGRLSSYNEQFF.

V usage is TRBV7-9 and J usage is TRBJ1-2; D is uncertain. Germline CDR1 SEHNR, CDR2 FQNEAQ (reference sequence). This CDR3 is built from 13 residues. V was pared by 3 bases and J by 3 bases, with 8 bases between. The chain's CDR3 is CASSLTADYGYTF. CDR3 sequence (DNA): TGTGCCAGCAGCTTGACGGCGGACTATGGCTACACCTTC.

This clone is medium-sized within its sample. Other DNA sequences from this sample encode an identical CDR3 as well. The CDR3 DNA is TGTGCCAGCAGCTTGGACAGGAGCTACGAGCAGTACTTC. Translating gives CASSLDRSYEQYF. The J gene is TRBJ2-7, the V gene TRBV5-6; possibly TRBD1 for D (5 bases). The CDR3 totals 13 residues. Germline V gene lookup returns CDR1 SGHDT and CDR2 YYEEEE. Trimming took 0 bases from V and 3 from J, leaving 7 bases between them.

The chain carries TRBV5-4 and TRBJ1-1, with D unclear. Trimming took off 0 bases at V and 5 bases at J, with 8 bases between the two ends. CDR3 length: 13 amino acids. Germline CDR1 SGHNT, CDR2 YYREEE (reference sequence). Here the CDR3 reads CASSLGSGTEAFF. CDR3 DNA sequence: TGTGCCAGCAGCTTGGGTTCGGGGACTGAAGCTTTCTTT.